This TCR beta chain was captured in a study of T cells after yellow fever vaccination. Study information: Preparation used SMART-Seq v4 Ultra Low Input for the low-cell-number fractions. Regarding the study as a whole: Primary-vaccination clones mostly resurfaced post-booster (roughly 97% CD4, about 87% CD8).

With 0 bases removed from V and 0 bases from J, the gap between germline ends came to 14 bases. The CDR3 loop spans 17 amino acids. Germline V gene sequence: CDR1 LGHNA, CDR2 YSLEER. This clonotype has more than one count but fewer than ten. Its antigen is undetermined. TCRdb re-called the 5' RACE reads with MiXCR, one entry per CDR3 protein. In the table there are tens of thousands of distinct CDR3 sequences, around 7.8% of which are singletons. This chain connects TRBV4-3 to TRBJ1-2; D ambiguous. Here the sequenced sample was CD8+ T cells sorted from PBMCs, taken 9 to 11 days after the first yellow fever vaccination. The clonotype comes from a man aged 18 to 30 who received the YFV17D yellow fever vaccine. The CDR3 DNA follows: TGCGCCAGCAGCCAAGATATAAAAACAACGCCTAACTATGGCTACACCTTC. Translation gives CASSQDIKTTPNYGYTF.